This is a list of T cell receptor beta chains from one sample in a study of shared clonotypes between healthy human individuals. Measured with immunoSEQ multiplex PCR; TCRdb has only the in-frame clones, and not every one. In the table there are 2 million to 3 million clones, roughly 93% of which are singletons. The sequenced sample was naive CD4+ T cells from PBMCs. Receptor source: a man between 18 and 35 years old in good health. Some clones in this sample may be carry-over from other donors' samples. CDR3s include the opening cysteine and the closing phenylalanine or tryptophan. The order of the fields is clone size, J gene, V gene, CDR3 length, D gene, CDR3 DNA, CDR3 protein. A D gene is named only where the DNA matches it firmly. Rows give clone size only sometimes, using once, few, many, or a class for an expanded clone.

NA | TRBJ2-7 | TRBV5-1 | 14 | TRBD2 | TGCGCCAGCAGCTTTACTAGCGAGATCTCCGAGCAGTACTTC | CASSFTSEISEQYF
NA | TRBJ1-2 | TRBV28 | 13 | TRBD1 | TGTGCCAGCAGGAAACAGGGGGCAGGAGGCTACACCTTC | CASRKQGAGGYTF
NA | TRBJ2-5 | TRBV27 | 14 | NA | TGTGCCAGCAGCCTTAACTACATACAAGAGACCCAGTACTTC | CASSLNYIQETQYF
NA | TRBJ2-5 | TRBV5-6 | 15 | TRBD2 | TGTGCCAGCAGCCGACTAGCGGGAGATGGAGAGACCCAGTACTTC | CASSRLAGDGETQYF
NA | TRBJ2-7 | TRBV28 | 14 | TRBD1 | TGTGCCAGCAGTCTCCCAGGGGGTTACTACGAGCAGTACTTC | CASSLPGGYYEQYF
once | TRBJ2-7 | TRBV4-3 | 15 | NA | TGCGCCAGCAGCCAAGATGTTCACAGACCCTACGAGCAGTACTTC | CASSQDVHRPYEQYF
NA | TRBJ2-2 | TRBV7-7 | 13 | NA | TGTGCCATCAGGGCGGCGAACACCGGGGAGCTGTTTTTT | CAIRAANTGELFF
NA | TRBJ1-4 | TRBV18 | 13 | NA | TGTGCCAGCTCCACAGGTGTTAATGAAAAACTGTTTTTT | CASSTGVNEKLFF
NA | TRBJ2-1 | TRBV2 | 12 | TRBD2 | TGTGCCAGCAGCGAACGACTAGCGGAGCAGTTCTTC | CASSERLAEQFF
NA | TRBJ2-2 | TRBV28 | 13 | NA | TGTGCCAGCAGTTTTCCGAGCACCGGGGAGCTGTTTTTT | CASSFPSTGELFF
NA | TRBJ2-7 | TRBV28 | 13 | TRBD1 | TGTGCCAGCAGAGGGACAGGGAGGTACGAGCAGTACTTC | CASRGTGRYEQYF
NA | TRBJ2-2 | TRBV13 | 17 | TRBD2 | TGTGCCAGCAGCTTCCCTAAGCGGGAGCGGTACACCGGGGAGCTGTTTTTT | CASSFPKRERYTGELFF
NA | TRBJ1-5 | TRBV7-2 | 14 | NA | TGTGCCAGCAGCTTATATGGTAGCAATCAGCCCCAGCATTTT | CASSLYGSNQPQHF
NA | TRBJ1-4 | TRBV18 | 14 | TRBD1 | TGTGCCAGCTCCCCCGGGACAGGGGATGAAAAACTGTTTTTT | CASSPGTGDEKLFF
NA | TRBJ2-3 | TRBV27 | 19 | TRBD2 | TGTGCCAGCAGTTCATTAACGAGGACTAGCGGGGAAAGCACAGATACGCAGTATTTT | CASSSLTRTSGESTDTQYF